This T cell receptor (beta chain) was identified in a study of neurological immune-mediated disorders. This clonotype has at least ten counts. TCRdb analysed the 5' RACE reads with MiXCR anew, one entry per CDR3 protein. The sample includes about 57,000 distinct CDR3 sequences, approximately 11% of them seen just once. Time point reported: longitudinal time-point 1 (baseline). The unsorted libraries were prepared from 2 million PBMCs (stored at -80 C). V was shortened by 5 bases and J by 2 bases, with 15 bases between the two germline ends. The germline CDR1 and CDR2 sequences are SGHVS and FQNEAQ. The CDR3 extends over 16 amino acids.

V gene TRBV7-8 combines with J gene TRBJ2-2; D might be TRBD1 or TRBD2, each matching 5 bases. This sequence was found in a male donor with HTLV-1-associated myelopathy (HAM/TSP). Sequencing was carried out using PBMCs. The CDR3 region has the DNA TGTGCCAGCAGCCCAGGAACGGGACGTAACACCGGGGAGCTGTTTTTT. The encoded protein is CASSPGTGRNTGELFF.